This T cell receptor (beta chain) was identified in a study of T cell clonotyping in hematopoietic cell transplantation. Study results and limitations: After transplant, recipient diversity fell while pathologically expanded clonotypes grew through day 180. Few recipient clonotypes overlapped donors; over 97% were de novo at given depth. No sorting was done, leaving CD4 and CD8 contributions mixed. Higher Inverse Simpson Index values in graft donor and pretransplant recipient predicted broader posttransplant TCR diversity.

J lost 8 bases, V lost 4 bases, and 13 bases had no gene match. Germline V gene data show CDR1 as LGHNA and CDR2 as YSLEER. This CDR3 is built from 16 residues. Time point here: recipient sample about 28 days before transplant, after cytoreduction. Clones were sequenced by immunoSEQ multiplex PCR, and TCRdb holds only the in-frame ones, with some missing. The sample records roughly 20,000 clones, 86% being singletons. Turning to this clone: Its antigen is not known.

This sequence was found in a man aged 45-65 years with acute myeloid leukemia. Some clones in this sample may be carry-over from other donors' samples. The J gene is TRBJ2-4, the V gene TRBV4-3; 8 nucleotides match TRBD1. The specimen was peripheral blood mononuclear cells, collected before stem cell transplant. The CDR3 DNA reads TGCGCCAGCAGCCCCAGCGCAGGGGGCGAGTATGACATTCAGTACTTC. It specifies CASSPSAGGEYDIQYF.